This entry describes one T cell receptor (beta chain). Negative magnetic isolation gave CD8+ and CD4+ cells; FACS enriched CD8+ TEMRA. When the RNA was reverse transcribed, random hexamers were used with an input of about 0.45 to 1 ug. TCRdb independently ran MiXCR on the immunoSEQ multiplex PCR reads; one entry per CDR3 protein. The sample carries about 94,000 distinct CDR3 sequences, roughly 94% recorded once. The data belong to a study of CD8 T cells in Susac syndrome. Germline loops: CDR1 SEHNR, CDR2 FQNEAQ (reference sequence). V was shortened by 8 bases and J by 2 bases, with 12 bases between the two germline ends. The CDR3 runs to 13 residues.

The sequencing input was CD4+ T cells from PBMCs. The J gene is TRBJ2-5, the V gene TRBV7-9; D gene unclear. The sequence derives from a human donor with Susac syndrome. CDR3 nucleotide sequence: TGTGCCAGCGCTGGCAGGTTGCAAGAGACCCAGTACTTC. It is translated as CASAGRLQETQYF.